Listed here are 10 T cell receptor beta chains from one sample, sequenced in a study of blood T cells in healthy people across ages. A sample-barcoded 5' primer and a J-beta primer mix were used in a second PCR of about 6 to 11 cycles. TCRdb reprocessed the 5' RACE reads with MiXCR, giving one entry per CDR3 protein. This sample has about 970,000 distinct CDR3 sequences; 51% occur once, and the top ten carry over 20%. The sample taken for sequencing was blood. These TCRs come from a woman aged 60 to 75 in good health.

A single count supports this clonotype. The chain carries TRBV27 and TRBJ2-1; D not resolved. Germline values: CDR1 MNHEY, CDR2 SMNVEV (reference sequence). V was pared by 5 bases and J by 4 bases, with 12 bases between. The CDR3 is 14 residues long. DNA for the CDR3: TGTGCCAGCAGTCCCCGGACCAGATACAATGAGCAGTTCTTC. Its protein product is CASSPRTRYNEQFF.

This rearrangement joins TRBV29-1 to TRBJ2-1, with TRBD2 as a possible D gene (6 bases). Germline V gene lookup returns CDR1 SQVTM and CDR2 ANQGSEA. There are 13 residues in the CDR3. V gave up 5 bases and J gave up 14 bases, with 22 bases separating them. The CDR3 DNA reads as TGCAGCGTTTATGGTGGGGGGACTCGGAGCAAGTTCTTC. It encodes CSVYGGGTRSKFF.

J is TRBJ2-7 and V is TRBV28, with 9 bases matching TRBD1. V gave up 10 bases and J gave up 0 bases; unmatched junction bases: 7. Germline values: CDR1 MDHEN, CDR2 SYDVKM. This CDR3 comprises 14 residues. CDR3 nucleotide sequence: TGTGCCATTACTACAGGGGGCGCCTCCTACGAGCAGTACTTC. Translating gives CAITTGGASYEQYF.

The chain uses TRBV9 and TRBJ2-3; 12 bases line up with TRBD1. This CDR3 contains 19 residues. Germline CDR1 SGDLS, CDR2 YYNGEE. J gave up 0 bases and V 0 bases, and 8 bases lay outside the gene matches. CDR3 sequence reads: CASSVASGQGALSTDTQYF. In nucleotides, the CDR3 is TGTGCCAGCAGCGTAGCTTCGGGACAGGGGGCTCTAAGCACAGATACGCAGTATTTT.

The chain recombines TRBV7-2 with TRBJ1-2, with D tentatively TRBD1 (5 bases). V shed 4 bases and J shed 8 bases, with 14 bases lying between them. Looked up from germline, CDR1 is SGHTA and CDR2 is FQGNSA. This CDR3 spans 13 amino acids. This chain's CDR3 is CASSSPSGGGYTF. The CDR3, as DNA: TGTGCCAGCAGCTCCCCTAGTGGGGGAGGCTACACCTTC.

V is TRBV10-3 and J is TRBJ1-2; possibly TRBD1 for D (5 bases). The CDR3 spans 15 residues. Trimming took 0 bases from V and 7 from J, leaving 15 bases between them. Germline lookup yields CDR1 ENHRY and CDR2 SYGVKD. This CDR3 reads CAISESGVEVSGYTF. DNA for the CDR3: TGTGCCATCAGTGAGTCGGGGGTAGAGGTCTCTGGCTACACCTTC.

The J gene is TRBJ2-6, the V gene TRBV7-2, with D unclear. The V end lost 7 bases, the J end lost 1 base, and 11 bases lay between the germline ends. Germline V lookup: CDR1 SGHTA, CDR2 FQGNSA. The CDR3 is 15 residues long. The CDR3 spells CASTSSWSGANVLTF. CDR3 nucleotides: TGTGCCAGCACCTCCTCATGGTCTGGGGCCAACGTCCTGACTTTC.

This chain joins TRBV28 and TRBJ2-5; tentatively, D is TRBD2 (6 bases). The germline V gene encodes CDR1 MDHEN and CDR2 SYDVKM. The length of the CDR3 is 18 residues. V lost 5 bases and J lost 0, with 22 bases in between. DNA of the CDR3: TGTGCCAGCAGTCCCCTATTTGGCGGGATTACAAACCAAGAGACCCAGTACTTC. Residues: CASSPLFGGITNQETQYF. Filled out from reference TRBV28 and TRBJ2-5, the complete variable domain reads DVKVTQSSRYLVKRTGEKVFLECVQDMDHENMFWYRQDPGLGLRLIYFSYDVKMKEKGDIPEGYSVSREKKERFSLILESASTNQTSMYLCASSPLFGGITNQETQYFGPGTRLLVL.

For this clonotype: A much larger clone differs by one base, so this may be a read error. CDR3 loop: CASSQELAGNEQYF. The CDR3 region has the DNA TGTGCCAGCAGCCAAGAACTAGCGGGCAATGAGCAGTACTTC. V gene TRBV14 combines with J gene TRBJ2-5, with 9 bases aligning to TRBD2. From germline, CDR1 is SGHDN and CDR2 FVKESK. V was pared by 0 bases and J by 11 bases, with 7 bases of the junction left unmatched. CDR3 length: 14 amino acids.

The chain combines TRBV11-2 with TRBJ2-6; D is ambiguous. Per the germline V gene, CDR1 is SGHAT and CDR2 is FQNNGV. Deletions cut 6 bases from V and 1 base from J, with 16 bases between. The CDR3 runs to 17 residues. CDR3 protein: CASSLSLLGSGANVLTF. The CDR3 nucleotides read TGTGCCAGCAGTTTGTCCCTTTTGGGGTCTGGGGCCAACGTCCTGACTTTC.